This TCR beta chain is from a study of cytomegalovirus exposure and HLA in healthy donors. The study's findings and limits: Most TCR sequences showed up rarely, but some public TCRs showed up in many donors.

A word on this clone: Its antigen remains unknown.

The CDR3 has 20 amino acids. The germline V gene encodes CDR1 ENHRY and CDR2 SYGVKD. V was trimmed by 3 bases and J by 1 base, leaving 22 bases between them. The protocol was immunoSEQ multiplex PCR, while the TCRdb copy is restricted to in-frame clones and leaves out a portion. Here the sample spans some 240,000 clones, around 87% being singletons. While the first cohort had hundreds of subjects, the donors belonged to the separate validation cohort of 120 subjects. The sample taken for sequencing was PBMCs. V usage is TRBV10-3 and J usage is TRBJ2-6, with D tentatively TRBD1 (5 bases). The clonotype was recovered from a woman in her late teens or twenties in good health and CMV-seropositive. In nucleotides, the CDR3 is TGTGCCATCAGTGAAGGTCCAGGGCCGGGCACCCCGTCTGGGGCCAACGTCCTGACTTTC. Its protein is CAISEGPGPGTPSGANVLTF.